Listed below are T cell receptor beta chains from one sample, sequenced in a study of T cell responses to AZD1222 COVID-19 vaccine. Profiling relied on immunoSEQ multiplex PCR, and the TCRdb table lists in-frame clones only, not all of them. The table lists 110,000 to 150,000 clones, about 93% of them singletons, with roughly 4% in the top ten. The material sequenced was peripheral blood, taken on day 0 of AZD1222 vaccination. These receptors originate from an adult in good health. The CDR3 runs from the conserved cysteine through the conserved F or W. The order of the fields is J gene, clone size, D gene, V gene, CDR3 protein, CDR3 DNA. D genes are given only for firm matches. Not every row has a clone size; where given, it reads once, few, many or a size class.

TRBJ1-5,NA,NA,TRBV27,CASSSSWARSNQPQHF,TGTGCCAGCAGTTCAAGCTGGGCGCGTAGCAATCAGCCCCAGCATTTT
TRBJ2-1,NA,TRBD2,TRBV24-1,CATSLSTLGGGPKDEQFF,TGTGCCACCAGTCTGTCAACCCTTGGGGGAGGGCCGAAGGATGAGCAGTTCTTC
TRBJ2-7,NA,NA,TRBV7-6,CASSSTWDTTYEQYF,TGTGCCAGCAGCTCCACATGGGACACTACCTACGAGCAGTACTTC
TRBJ1-2,NA,TRBD1,TRBV19,CASSRRTGGLGYTF,TGTGCCAGTAGTAGGCGGACAGGGGGCCTTGGCTACACCTTC
TRBJ2-2,NA,TRBD1,TRBV15,CATGKGQGLEGELFF,TGTGCCACCGGGAAGGGACAGGGGCTCGAGGGGGAGCTGTTTTTT
TRBJ2-7,NA,TRBD2,TRBV27,CASSRLAGGFSYEQYF,TGTGCCAGCAGTCGACTAGCGGGAGGGTTTTCCTACGAGCAGTACTTC
TRBJ2-5,once,NA,TRBV6-6,CASSYSALYETQYF,TGTGCCAGCAGTTACTCAGCTCTTTATGAGACCCAGTACTTC
TRBJ2-7,NA,TRBD1,TRBV28,CASSYRGPYYEQYF,TGTGCCAGCAGTTACAGGGGCCCCTACTACGAGCAGTACTTC
TRBJ2-1,once,TRBD2,TRBV15,CATSRATSGSGNEQFF,TGTGCCACCAGCAGAGCAACTAGCGGGAGCGGCAATGAGCAGTTCTTC
TRBJ2-1,NA,NA,TRBV6-2/TRBV6-3,CASSYGLLNEQFF,TGTGCCAGCAGCTATGGACTCCTCAATGAGCAGTTCTTC
TRBJ1-6,NA,NA,TRBV5-4,CASSQYSNSPLHF,TGTGCCAGCAGCCAATACAGCAATTCACCCCTCCACTTT
TRBJ1-2,NA,NA,TRBV12-5,CASGITSGFGGYTF,TGTGCTAGTGGTATCACCTCGGGGTTCGGTGGCTACACCTTC
TRBJ1-2,NA,NA,TRBV5-1,CASSSTGASYGYTF,TGCGCCAGCAGCTCCACCGGGGCCAGCTATGGCTACACCTTC
TRBJ1-5,NA,NA,TRBV24-1,CATSESTSNQPQHF,TGTGCCACCAGTGAAAGTACTAGCAATCAGCCCCAGCATTTT
TRBJ2-2,NA,NA,TRBV11-3,CASSLGLGDIGTGELFF,TGTGCCAGCAGCTTAGGGCTCGGGGATATCGGCACCGGGGAGCTGTTTTTT
TRBJ1-2,once,TRBD1,TRBV28,CASSIGQVNGYTF,TGTGCCAGCAGTATAGGACAGGTGAATGGCTACACCTTC
TRBJ1-1,NA,TRBD1,TRBV18,CASSPTGSTEAFF,TGTGCCAGCTCACCGACAGGGAGTACTGAAGCTTTCTTT
TRBJ2-7,once,TRBD2,TRBV27,CATLAGPYEQYF,TGTGCCACTCTAGCGGGACCCTACGAGCAGTACTTC
TRBJ1-2,NA,NA,TRBV2,CASSGSPATHALDGYTF,TGTGCCAGCAGTGGTAGTCCGGCGACACATGCCCTTGATGGCTACACCTTC
TRBJ2-7,NA,NA,TRBV5-1,CASSQLALAGYEQYF,TGCGCCAGCAGCCAACTAGCCCTCGCGGGTTACGAGCAGTACTTC
TRBJ2-1,NA,TRBD2,TRBV12-5,CASGGSGRLYNEQFF,TGTGCTAGTGGTGGCTCCGGGAGGCTTTACAATGAGCAGTTCTTC
TRBJ1-6,NA,TRBD1,TRBV7-9,CASSLGQGGDSPLHF,TGTGCCAGCAGCCTCGGACAGGGAGGCGATTCACCCCTCCACTTT
TRBJ2-7,NA,TRBD2,TRBV28,CASSSVGTSGYEQYF,TGTGCCAGCAGCTCAGTCGGGACTAGCGGTTACGAGCAGTACTTC
TRBJ2-1,NA,NA,TRBV28,CASIGPSRWNEQFF,TGTGCCAGCATAGGTCCTAGTAGATGGAATGAGCAGTTCTTC
TRBJ1-2,NA,NA,TRBV12-3/TRBV12-4,CASTHTGRYGYTF,TGTGCCAGCACCCATACGGGGCGCTATGGCTACACCTTC
TRBJ1-2,NA,TRBD1,TRBV28,CASRETGPIGYTF,TGTGCCAGCAGGGAGACAGGGCCTATTGGCTACACCTTC
TRBJ1-1,NA,NA,TRBV7-9,CASSFGSMNTEAFF,TGTGCCAGCAGCTTCGGGAGCATGAACACTGAAGCTTTCTTT
TRBJ1-4,NA,TRBD1,TRBV12-3/TRBV12-4,CASTLQGGEKLFF,TGTGCCAGCACCCTTCAGGGGGGCGAAAAACTGTTTTTT
TRBJ1-2,few,NA,TRBV7-9,CASSLTQAKNGYTF,TGTGCCAGCAGCTTAACGCAGGCAAAAAATGGCTACACCTTC
TRBJ2-5,NA,NA,TRBV24-1,CATSDRFAGRYQETQYF,TGTGCCACCAGTGACCGATTTGCAGGGAGGTACCAAGAGACCCAGTACTTC
TRBJ2-3,NA,NA,TRBV11-2,CASSLGTGSEQYF,TGTGCCAGCAGCTTAGGAACGGGGTCAGAGCAGTATTTT
TRBJ2-3,once,NA,TRBV9,CASTRQGQTSGTDTQYF,TGTGCCAGCACTCGACAGGGCCAGACTAGCGGCACAGATACGCAGTATTTT
TRBJ2-2,NA,TRBD1,TRBV10-3,CAIRDRGLSGELFF,TGTGCCATCAGGGACAGGGGGCTGAGCGGGGAGCTGTTTTTT
TRBJ2-5,NA,TRBD2,TRBV19,CASSMATSGGGETQYF,TGTGCCAGTAGTATGGCCACTAGCGGGGGTGGAGAGACCCAGTACTTC
TRBJ1-6,NA,NA,TRBV13,CASSSSGTLWHSPLHF,TGTGCCAGCAGCTCCTCCGGGACCTTGTGGCATTCACCCCTCCACTTT
TRBJ2-7,NA,TRBD1,TRBV6-5,CASSRGQSYEQYF,TGTGCCAGCAGTAGGGGACAGTCCTACGAGCAGTACTTC